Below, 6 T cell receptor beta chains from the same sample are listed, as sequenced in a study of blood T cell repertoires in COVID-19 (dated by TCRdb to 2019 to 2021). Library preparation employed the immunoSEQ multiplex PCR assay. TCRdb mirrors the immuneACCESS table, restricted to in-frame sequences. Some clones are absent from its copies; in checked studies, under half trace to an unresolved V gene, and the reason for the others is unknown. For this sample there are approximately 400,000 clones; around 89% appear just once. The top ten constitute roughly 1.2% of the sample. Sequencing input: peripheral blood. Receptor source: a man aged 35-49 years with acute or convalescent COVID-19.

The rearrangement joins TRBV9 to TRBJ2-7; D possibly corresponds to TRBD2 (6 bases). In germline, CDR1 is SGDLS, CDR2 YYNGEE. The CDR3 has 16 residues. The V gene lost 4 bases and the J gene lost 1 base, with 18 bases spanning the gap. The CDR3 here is CASSPSGRSVSYEQYF. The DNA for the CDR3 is TGTGCCAGCAGCCCGAGTGGGAGGTCGGTATCCTACGAGCAGTACTTC. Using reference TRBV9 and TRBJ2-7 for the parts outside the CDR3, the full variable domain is DSGVTQTPKHLITATGQRVTLRCSPRSGDLSVYWYQQSLDQGLQFLIQYYNGEERAKGNILERFSAQQFPDLHSELNLSSLELGDSALYFCASSPSGRSVSYEQYFGPGTRLTVT.

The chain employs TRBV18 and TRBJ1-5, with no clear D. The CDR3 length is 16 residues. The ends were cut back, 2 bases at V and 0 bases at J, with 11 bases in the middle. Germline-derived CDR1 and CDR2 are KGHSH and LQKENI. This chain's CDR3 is CASSPEESNSNQPQHF. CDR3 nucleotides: TGTGCCAGCTCACCAGAGGAATCGAATAGCAATCAGCCCCAGCATTTT.

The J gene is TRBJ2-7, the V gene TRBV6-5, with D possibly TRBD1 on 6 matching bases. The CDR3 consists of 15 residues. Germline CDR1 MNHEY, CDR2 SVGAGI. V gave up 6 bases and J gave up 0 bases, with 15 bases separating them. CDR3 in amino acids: CASRYSGTNSYEQYF. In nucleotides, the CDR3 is TGTGCCAGCAGATATAGTGGGACAAACTCCTACGAGCAGTACTTC.

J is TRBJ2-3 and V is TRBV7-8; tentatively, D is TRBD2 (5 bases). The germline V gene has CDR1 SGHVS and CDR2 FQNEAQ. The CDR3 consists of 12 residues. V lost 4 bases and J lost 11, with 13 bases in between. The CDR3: CASSSDLVEQYF. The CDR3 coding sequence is TGTGCCAGCAGCTCGGACTTGGTGGAGCAGTATTTT.

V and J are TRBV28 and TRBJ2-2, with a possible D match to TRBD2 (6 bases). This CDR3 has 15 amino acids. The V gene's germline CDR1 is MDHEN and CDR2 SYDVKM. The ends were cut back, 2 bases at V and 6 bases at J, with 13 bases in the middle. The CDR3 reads CASSLPGGYAGELFF. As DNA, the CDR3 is TGTGCCAGCAGTTTACCCGGGGGTTACGCCGGGGAGCTGTTTTTT.

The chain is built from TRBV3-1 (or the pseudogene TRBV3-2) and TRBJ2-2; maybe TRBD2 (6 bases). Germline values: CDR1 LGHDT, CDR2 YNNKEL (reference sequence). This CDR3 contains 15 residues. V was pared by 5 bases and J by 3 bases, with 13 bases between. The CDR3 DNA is TGTGCCAGCAGCGGCCCGGGACTTCACACCGGGGAGCTGTTTTTT. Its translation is CASSGPGLHTGELFF.